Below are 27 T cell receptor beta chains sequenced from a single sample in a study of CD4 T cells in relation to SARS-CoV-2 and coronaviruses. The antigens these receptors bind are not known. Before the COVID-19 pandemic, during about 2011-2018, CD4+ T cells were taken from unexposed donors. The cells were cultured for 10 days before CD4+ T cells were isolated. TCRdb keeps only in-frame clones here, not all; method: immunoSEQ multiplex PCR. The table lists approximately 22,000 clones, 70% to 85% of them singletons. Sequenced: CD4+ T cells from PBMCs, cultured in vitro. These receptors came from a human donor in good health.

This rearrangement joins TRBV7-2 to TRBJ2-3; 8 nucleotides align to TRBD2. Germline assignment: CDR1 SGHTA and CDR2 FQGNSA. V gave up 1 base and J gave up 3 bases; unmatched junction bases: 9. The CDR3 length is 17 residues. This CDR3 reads CASSLGSGRGGTDTQYF. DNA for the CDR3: TGTGCCAGCAGCTTAGGAAGCGGGAGAGGCGGTACAGATACGCAGTATTTT.

The CDR3 DNA sequence: TGTGCCTGGGAGGAAAACACCATATATTTT. It yields the protein CAWEENTIYF. The chain uses TRBV30 and TRBJ1-3; D uncertain. The CDR3 spans 10 residues. V lost 5 bases and J 6 bases, leaving 5 bases between the germline ends. The V gene's germline CDR1 is GTSNPN and CDR2 SVGIG (reference sequence).

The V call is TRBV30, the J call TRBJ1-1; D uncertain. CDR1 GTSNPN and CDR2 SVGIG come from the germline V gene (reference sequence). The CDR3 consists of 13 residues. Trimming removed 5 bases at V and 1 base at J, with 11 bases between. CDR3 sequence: CAWDRTENTEAFF. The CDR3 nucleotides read TGTGCCTGGGACCGGACTGAGAACACTGAAGCTTTCTTT.

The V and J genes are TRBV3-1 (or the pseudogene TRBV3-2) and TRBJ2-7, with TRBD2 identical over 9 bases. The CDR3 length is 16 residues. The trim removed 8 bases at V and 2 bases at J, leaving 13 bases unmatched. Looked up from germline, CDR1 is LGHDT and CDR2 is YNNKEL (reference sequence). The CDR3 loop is CASGANSGGTTYEQYF. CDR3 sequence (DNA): TGTGCCAGCGGTGCGAATAGCGGGGGAACCACCTACGAGCAGTACTTC.

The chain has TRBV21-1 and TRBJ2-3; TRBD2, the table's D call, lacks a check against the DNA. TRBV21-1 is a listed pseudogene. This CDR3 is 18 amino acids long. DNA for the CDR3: TGTGCCAGCAGCTTCCAATATGTTCCTAGCCGAAGCACAGATACGCAGTATTTT. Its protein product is CASSFQYVPSRSTDTQYF.

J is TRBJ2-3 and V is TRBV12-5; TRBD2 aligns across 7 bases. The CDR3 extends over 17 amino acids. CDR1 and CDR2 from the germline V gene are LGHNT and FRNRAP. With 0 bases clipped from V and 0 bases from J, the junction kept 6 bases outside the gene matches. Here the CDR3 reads CASGLVVAGGSTDTQYF. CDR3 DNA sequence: TGTGCTAGTGGTTTGGTGGTCGCCGGGGGGAGCACAGATACGCAGTATTTT.

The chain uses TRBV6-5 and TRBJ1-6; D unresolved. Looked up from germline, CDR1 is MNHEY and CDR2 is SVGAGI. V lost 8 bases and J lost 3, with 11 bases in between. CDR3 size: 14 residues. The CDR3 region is CASGRELYNSPLHF. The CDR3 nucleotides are TGTGCCAGCGGACGGGAACTCTATAATTCACCCCTCCACTTT.

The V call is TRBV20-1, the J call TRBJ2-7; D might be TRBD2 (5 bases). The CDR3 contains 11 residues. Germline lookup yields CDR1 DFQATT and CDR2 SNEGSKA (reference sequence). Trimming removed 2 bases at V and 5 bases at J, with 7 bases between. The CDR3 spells CSARRENEQYF. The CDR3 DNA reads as TGCAGTGCTAGAAGGGAGAACGAGCAGTACTTC.

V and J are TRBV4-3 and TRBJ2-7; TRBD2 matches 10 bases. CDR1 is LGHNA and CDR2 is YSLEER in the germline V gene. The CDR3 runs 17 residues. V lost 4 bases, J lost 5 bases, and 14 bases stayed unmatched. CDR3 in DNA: TGCGCCAGCAGCCCCCAGCTGAGCGGGGGGGGGTTCGACGAGCAGTACTTC. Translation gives CASSPQLSGGGFDEQYF.

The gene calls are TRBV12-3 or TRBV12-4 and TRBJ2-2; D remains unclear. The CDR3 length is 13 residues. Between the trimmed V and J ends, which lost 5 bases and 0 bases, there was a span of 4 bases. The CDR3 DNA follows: TGTGCCAGCAGTACCTCGAACACCGGGGAGCTGTTTTTT. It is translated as CASSTSNTGELFF.

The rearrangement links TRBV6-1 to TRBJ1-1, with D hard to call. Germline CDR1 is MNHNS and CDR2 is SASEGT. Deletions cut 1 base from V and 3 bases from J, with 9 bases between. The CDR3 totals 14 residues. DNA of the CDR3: TGTGCCAGCAGTGAAGGACGGCTGGACACTGAAGCTTTCTTT. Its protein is CASSEGRLDTEAFF.

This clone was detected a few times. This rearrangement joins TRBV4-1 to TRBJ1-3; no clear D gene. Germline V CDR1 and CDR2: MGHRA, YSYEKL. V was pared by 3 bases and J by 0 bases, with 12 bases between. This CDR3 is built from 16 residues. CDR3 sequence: CASSHLRSNSGNTIYF. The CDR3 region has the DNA TGCGCCAGCAGCCATTTACGCTCGAACTCTGGAAACACCATATATTTT.

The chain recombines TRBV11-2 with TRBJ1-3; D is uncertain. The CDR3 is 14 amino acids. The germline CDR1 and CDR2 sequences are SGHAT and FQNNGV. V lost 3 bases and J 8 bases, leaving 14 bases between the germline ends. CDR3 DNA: TGTGCCAGCAGCTTCGAGGCGTCCGGGCACACCATATATTTT. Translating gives CASSFEASGHTIYF.

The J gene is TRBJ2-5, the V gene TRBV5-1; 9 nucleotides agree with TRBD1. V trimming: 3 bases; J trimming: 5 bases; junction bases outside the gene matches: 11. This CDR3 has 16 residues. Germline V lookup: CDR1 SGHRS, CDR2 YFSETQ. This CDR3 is CASSSSGTGTGETQYF. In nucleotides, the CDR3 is TGCGCCAGCAGCTCGTCCGGGACAGGGACCGGTGAGACCCAGTACTTC. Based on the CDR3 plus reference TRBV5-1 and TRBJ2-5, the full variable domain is KAGVTQTPRYLIKTRGQQVTLSCSPISGHRSVSWYQQTPGQGLQFLFEYFSETQRNKGNFPGRFSGRQFSNSRSEMNVSTLELGDSALYLCASSSSGTGTGETQYFGPGTRLLVL.

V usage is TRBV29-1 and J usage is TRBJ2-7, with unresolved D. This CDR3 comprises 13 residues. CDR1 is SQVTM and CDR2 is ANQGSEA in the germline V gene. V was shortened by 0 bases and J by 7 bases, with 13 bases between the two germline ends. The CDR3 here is CSVEDLSDLEQYF. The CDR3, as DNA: TGCAGCGTTGAAGATTTGTCCGATTTAGAGCAGTACTTC.

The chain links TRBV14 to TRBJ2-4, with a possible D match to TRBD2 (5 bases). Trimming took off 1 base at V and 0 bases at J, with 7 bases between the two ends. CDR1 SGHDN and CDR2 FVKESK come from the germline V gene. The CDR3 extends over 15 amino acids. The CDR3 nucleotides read TGTGCCAGCAGCCAAGGAGGACTAGCCAAAAACATTCAGTACTTC. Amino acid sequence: CASSQGGLAKNIQYF.

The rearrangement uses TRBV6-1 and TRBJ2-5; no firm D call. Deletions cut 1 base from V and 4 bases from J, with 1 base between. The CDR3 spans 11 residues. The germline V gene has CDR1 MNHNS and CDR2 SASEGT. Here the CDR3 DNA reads TGTGCCAGCAGTGAAGGAGAGACCCAGTACTTC. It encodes CASSEGETQYF.

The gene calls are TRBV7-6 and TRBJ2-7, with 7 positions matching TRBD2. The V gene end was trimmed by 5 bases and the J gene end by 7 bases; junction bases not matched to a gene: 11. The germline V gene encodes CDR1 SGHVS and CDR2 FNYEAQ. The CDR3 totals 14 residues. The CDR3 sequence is CASSITSGAGEQYF. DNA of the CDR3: TGTGCCAGCAGCATAACCAGCGGGGCAGGGGAGCAGTACTTC.

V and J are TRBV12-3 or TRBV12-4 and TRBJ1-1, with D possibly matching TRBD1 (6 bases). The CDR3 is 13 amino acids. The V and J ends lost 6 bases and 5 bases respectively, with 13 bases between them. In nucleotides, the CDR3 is TGTGCCAGCAGGGCAGGGGCGTATACTGAAGCTTTCTTT. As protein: CASRAGAYTEAFF.

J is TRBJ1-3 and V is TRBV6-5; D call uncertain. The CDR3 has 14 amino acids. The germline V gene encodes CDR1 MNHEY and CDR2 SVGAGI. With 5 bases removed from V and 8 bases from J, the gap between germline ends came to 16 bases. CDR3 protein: CASSLGWRADTIYF. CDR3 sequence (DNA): TGTGCCAGCAGTCTCGGATGGAGGGCGGACACCATATATTTT.

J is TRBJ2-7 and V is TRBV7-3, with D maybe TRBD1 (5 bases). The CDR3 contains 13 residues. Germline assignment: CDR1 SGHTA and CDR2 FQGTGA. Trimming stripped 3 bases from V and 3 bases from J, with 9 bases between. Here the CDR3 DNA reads TGTGCCAGCAGCTTTCAGGGCGGCTACGAGCAGTACTTC. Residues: CASSFQGGYEQYF.

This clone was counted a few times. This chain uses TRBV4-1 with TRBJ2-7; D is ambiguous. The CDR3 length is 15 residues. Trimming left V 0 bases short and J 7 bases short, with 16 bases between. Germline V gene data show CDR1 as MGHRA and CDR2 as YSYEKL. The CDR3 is CASSQEVSLGPEQYF. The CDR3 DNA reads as TGCGCCAGCAGCCAAGAAGTGAGCCTTGGACCGGAGCAGTACTTC.

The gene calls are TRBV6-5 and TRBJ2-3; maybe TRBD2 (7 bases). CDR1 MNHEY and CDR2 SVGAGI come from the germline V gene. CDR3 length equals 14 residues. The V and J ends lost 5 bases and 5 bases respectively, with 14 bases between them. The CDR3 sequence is CASSLGGGKDTQYF. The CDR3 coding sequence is TGTGCCAGCAGTCTAGGGGGGGGGAAAGATACGCAGTATTTT.

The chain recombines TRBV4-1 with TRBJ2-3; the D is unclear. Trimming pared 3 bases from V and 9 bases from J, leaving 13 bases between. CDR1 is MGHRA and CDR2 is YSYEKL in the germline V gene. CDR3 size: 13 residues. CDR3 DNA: TGCGCCAGCAGCCAGGCCAGGAGTGACACGCAGTATTTT. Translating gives CASSQARSDTQYF.

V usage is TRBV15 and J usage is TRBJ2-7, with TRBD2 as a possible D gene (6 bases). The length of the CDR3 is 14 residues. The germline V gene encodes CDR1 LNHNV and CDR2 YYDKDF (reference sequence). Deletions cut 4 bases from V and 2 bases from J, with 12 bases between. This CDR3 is CATSKGGSPYEQYF. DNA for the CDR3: TGTGCCACCAGCAAGGGAGGATCCCCCTACGAGCAGTACTTC.

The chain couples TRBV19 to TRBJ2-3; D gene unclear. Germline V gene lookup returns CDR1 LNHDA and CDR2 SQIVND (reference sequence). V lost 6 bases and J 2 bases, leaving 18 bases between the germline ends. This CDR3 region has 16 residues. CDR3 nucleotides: TGTGCCAGTAGCCCCCATGTAGAGATCATCACAGATACGCAGTATTTT. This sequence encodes CASSPHVEIITDTQYF.

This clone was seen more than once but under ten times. The CDR3 DNA is TGTGCCAGTAGTCCACGTTCAGGTCCTCCTTATCGAAACACCATATATTTT. Translation gives CASSPRSGPPYRNTIYF. This chain joins TRBV19 and TRBJ1-3, with D unresolved. Germline V gives CDR1 LNHDA, CDR2 SQIVND (reference sequence). The CDR3 loop spans 17 amino acids. Deletions cut 5 bases from V and 5 bases from J, with 22 bases between. The complete variable domain, with remaining parts taken from reference TRBV19 and TRBJ1-3, reads DGGITQSPKYLFRKEGQNVTLSCEQNLNHDAMYWYRQDPGQGLRLIYYSQIVNDFQKGDIAEGYSVSREKKESFPLTVTSAQKNPTAFYLCASSPRSGPPYRNTIYFGEGSWLTVV.